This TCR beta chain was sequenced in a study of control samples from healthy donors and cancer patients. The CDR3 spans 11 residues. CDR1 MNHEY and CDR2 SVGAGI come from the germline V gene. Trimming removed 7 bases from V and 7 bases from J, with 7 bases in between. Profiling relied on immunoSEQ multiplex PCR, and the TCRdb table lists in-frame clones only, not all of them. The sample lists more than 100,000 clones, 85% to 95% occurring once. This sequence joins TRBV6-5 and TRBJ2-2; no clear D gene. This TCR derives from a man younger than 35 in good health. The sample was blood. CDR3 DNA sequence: TGTGCCAGCAACGACGGCGGGGAGCTGTTTTTT. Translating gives CASNDGGELFF.